The subject of this entry is one T cell receptor beta chain. Antigen: not known. Template-switching 5'RACE yielded the TCR cDNA; a universal primer site and UMIs were added in the process. MiXCR, applied by TCRdb to the 5' RACE reads, yields one record per CDR3 protein. The top ten hold less than 25% of the sample, which has 300,000 to 350,000 distinct CDR3 sequences, roughly 4.3% seen once. These data come from a study of T cells after yellow fever vaccination. Findings and caveats of the study: Subsequent booster samples again held most clones from primary vaccination (96% CD4, 85% to 90% CD8).

V shed 2 bases and J shed 8 bases, with 18 bases lying between them. Germline values: CDR1 LGHDT, CDR2 YNNKEL (reference sequence). CDR3 length: 15 amino acids. The specimen was PBMCs, collected 5 days after the yellow fever booster vaccination. The chain combines TRBV3-1 with TRBJ1-2, with a weak D call TRBD1 (5 bases). The source of this sequence is a man in his late teens or twenties who received the YFV17D yellow fever vaccine. CDR3 nucleotides: TGTGCCAGCAGCCAAAGTATCCAGGGTATCTACGGCTACACCTTC. This translates into CASSQSIQGIYGYTF.